This T cell receptor beta chain was observed in a study of T cells in Graves' hyperthyroidism and ophthalmopathy. RNA transcripts yielded amplified TCR beta CDR3 regions. HTBI primers drove first-round RT-PCR of the TCR CDR3. MiXCR, run by TCRdb on the multiplex PCR reads, gives a single entry per CDR3 protein. In the table there are approximately 600,000 distinct CDR3 sequences, approximately 15% of which are singletons. In its sample, this clonotype was seen many times. This receptor was obtained from a woman under 30 with Graves' ophthalmopathy. Sequencing input: blood.

The CDR3 here is CASSPRTGKMRGSEKLFF. In nucleotides, the CDR3 is TGTGCCAGCAGCCCAAGGACAGGAAAAATGCGGGGTAGTGAAAAACTGTTTTTT. V and J are TRBV28 and TRBJ1-4; 7 positions match TRBD1. This CDR3 is 18 amino acids long. Germline V gives CDR1 MDHEN, CDR2 SYDVKM. The V gene end was trimmed by 6 bases and the J gene end by 7 bases; junction bases not matched to a gene: 20.